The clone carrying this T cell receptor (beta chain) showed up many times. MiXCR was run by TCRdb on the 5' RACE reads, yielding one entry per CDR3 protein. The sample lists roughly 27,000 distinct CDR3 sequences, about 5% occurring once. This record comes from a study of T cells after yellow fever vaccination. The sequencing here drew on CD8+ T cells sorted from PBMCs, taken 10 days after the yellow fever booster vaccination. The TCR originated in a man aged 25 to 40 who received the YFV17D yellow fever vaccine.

The CDR3 DNA is TGTGCCATTGACCAGTACGGAAACAGCTCTGGAAACACCATATATTTT. This sequence encodes CAIDQYGNSSGNTIYF. V and J are TRBV10-3 and TRBJ1-3; no reliable D call. Germline V gives CDR1 ENHRY, CDR2 SYGVKD. The CDR3 has 16 residues. V was pared by 9 bases and J by 0 bases, with 18 bases between.